This T cell receptor beta chain derives from a study of blood T cell repertoires in COVID-19. Overall study context: Sources were T cells, B-cell-depleted T cells, or PBMCs; the material itself was cDNA or gDNA.

CDR3 length: 15 residues. The V gene end was trimmed by 0 bases and the J gene end by 8 bases; junction bases not matched to a gene: 8. Germline loops: CDR1 LGHNA, CDR2 YSLEER. Here immunoSEQ multiplex PCR was the method, and the copy in TCRdb shows in-frame clones only, minus some. The sample comprises roughly 26,000 clones, 70% to 90% of which are singletons, and roughly 16% rests with the top ten. Sequences were obtained from peripheral blood. The rearrangement links TRBV4-3 to TRBJ1-2; 8 nucleotides align to TRBD1. The source of this sequence is a man aged 65-85 years with acute or convalescent COVID-19. The chain's CDR3 is CASSQDTGGKFGYTF. Written as DNA, the CDR3 is TGCGCCAGCAGCCAAGATACAGGGGGTAAGTTCGGCTACACCTTC.